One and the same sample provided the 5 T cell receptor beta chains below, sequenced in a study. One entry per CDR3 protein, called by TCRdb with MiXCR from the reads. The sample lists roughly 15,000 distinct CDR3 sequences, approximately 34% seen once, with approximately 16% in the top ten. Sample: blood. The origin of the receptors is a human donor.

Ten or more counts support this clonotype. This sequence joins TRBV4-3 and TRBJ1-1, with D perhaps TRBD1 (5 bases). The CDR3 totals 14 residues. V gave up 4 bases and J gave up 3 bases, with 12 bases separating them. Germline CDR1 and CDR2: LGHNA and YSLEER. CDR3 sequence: CASSPLGGDTEAFF. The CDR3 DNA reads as TGCGCCAGCAGCCCCCTCGGAGGGGACACTGAAGCTTTCTTT.

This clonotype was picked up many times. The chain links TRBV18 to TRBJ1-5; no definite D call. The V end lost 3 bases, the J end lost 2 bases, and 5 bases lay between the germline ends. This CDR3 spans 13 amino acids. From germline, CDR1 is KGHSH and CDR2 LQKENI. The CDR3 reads CASSPDRNQPQHF. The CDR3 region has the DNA TGTGCCAGCTCACCGGACCGCAATCAGCCCCAGCATTTT.

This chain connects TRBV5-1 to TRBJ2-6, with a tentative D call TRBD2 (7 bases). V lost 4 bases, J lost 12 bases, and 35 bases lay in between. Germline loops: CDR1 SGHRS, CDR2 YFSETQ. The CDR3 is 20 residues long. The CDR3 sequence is CASSSSISGEGGGRYAVLTF. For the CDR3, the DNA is TGCGCCAGCAGCAGTTCGATAAGCGGCGAGGGAGGGGGGCGTTACGCCGTCCTGACTTTC.

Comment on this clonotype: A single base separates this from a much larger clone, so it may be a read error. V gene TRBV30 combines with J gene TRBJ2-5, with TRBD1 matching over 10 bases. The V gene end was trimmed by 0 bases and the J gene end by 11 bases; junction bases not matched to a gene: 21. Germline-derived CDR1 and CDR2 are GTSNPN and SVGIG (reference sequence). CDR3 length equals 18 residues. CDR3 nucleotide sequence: TGTGCCTGGAGTGTCGGGACAGGGGCCACTTTCTCCTACAATGAGCAGTACTTC. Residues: CAWSVGTGATFSYNEQYF. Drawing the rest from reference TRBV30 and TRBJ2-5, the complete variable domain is SQTIHQWPATLVQPVGSPLSLECTVEGTSNPNLYWYRQAAGRGLQLLFYSVGIGQISSEVPQNLSASRPQDRQFILSSKKLLLSDSGFYLCAWSVGTGATFSYNEQYFGPGTRLLVL.

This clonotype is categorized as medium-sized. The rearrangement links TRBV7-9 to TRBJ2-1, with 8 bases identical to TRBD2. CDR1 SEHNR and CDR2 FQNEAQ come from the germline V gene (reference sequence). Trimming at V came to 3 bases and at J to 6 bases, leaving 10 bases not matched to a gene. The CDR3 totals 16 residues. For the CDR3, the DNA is TGTGCCAGCAGCTTGGGGGGGACTAGGGTTAGCAATGAGCAGTTCTTC. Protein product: CASSLGGTRVSNEQFF.